What follows are 10 T cell receptor beta chains derived from one specimen sequenced in a study of T cells in women clearing cervical HPV infection. Data came from immunoSEQ multiplex PCR; TCRdb stores just in-frame clones and leaves some out. The sample totals over 30,000 clones; its top ten clones hold under 7%. Source material: blood buffy coat. The receptors here all came from a woman aged 18-70 years with a cervical HPV16 infection that either progressed to CIN3+ or cleared (not recorded which).

Concerning this clone: The CDR3 goes on 3 residues after the read ends, and that part is filled in from the germline J gene. The chain recombines TRBV20-1 with TRBJ1-6, with D perhaps TRBD1 (5 bases). This CDR3 contains 16 residues. V lost 3 bases and J lost 8, with 20 bases in between. The germline CDR1 and CDR2 sequences are DFQATT and SNEGSKA (reference sequence). The covered CDR3 bases are TGCAGTGCTAGCAAGAGAGCAGGGATGAAGGATTCACCC. This encodes CSASKRAGMKDSP. The CDR3 reads in full as CSASKRAGMKDSPLHF.

On this clone: The CDR3 extends 3 residues past the end of the read, so its final part is completed from the germline J gene. Other DNA sequences within the sample encode an identical CDR3. The V gene is TRBV2, the J gene TRBJ1-3; the match to TRBD1 covers 7 bases. With 6 bases clipped from V and 5 bases from J, the junction kept 10 bases outside the gene matches. CDR3 length: 15 amino acids. CDR1 and CDR2 (germline): SNHLY, FYNNEI. The covered CDR3 bases are TGTGCCAGCAGAGCCGAGGGGGCTGTTAGAAACACC. Its translation is CASRAEGAVRNT. The entire CDR3 sequence reads CASRAEGAVRNTIYF. Supplemented by reference TRBV2 and TRBJ1-3, the full variable domain reads EPEVTQTPSHQVTQMGQEVILRCVPISNHLYFYWYRQILGQKVEFLVSFYNNEISEKSEIFDDQFSVERPDGSNFTLKIRSTKLEDSAMYFCASRAEGAVRNTIYFGEGSWLTVV.

Notes on this clone: At one end, the junction sequence differs from germline, possibly due to a read error. The sequence runs out 3 residues before the end of the CDR3; the remainder is reconstructed from the germline J gene. This sample also contains other DNA sequences that code for the same CDR3. The gene calls are TRBV5-1 and TRBJ1-3; 8 bases match TRBD1. The CDR3 spans 15 residues. Per germline, CDR1 SGHRS and CDR2 YFSETQ. The CDR3 spells CASSHRQGPGNTIYF. The sequenced CDR3 bases are TGCGCCAGCAGCCACAGACAGGGGCCTGGAAACACG.

Points on this clone: The read ends 3 residues before the CDR3 terminus; that terminus is restored from the germline J gene. The chain is built from TRBV7-9 and TRBJ1-5, with TRBD1 matching 7 bases. The CDR3 consists of 15 residues. The V gene end was trimmed by 2 bases and the J gene end by 8 bases; junction bases not matched to a gene: 9. From germline, CDR1 is SEHNR and CDR2 FQNEAQ (reference sequence). Partial CDR3 DNA: TGTGCCAGCAGCTTACGGGACAGCCCGGGGGAGCCC. This codes for CASSLRDSPGEP. The complete CDR3 sequence is CASSLRDSPGEPQHF. Full variable domain (outside the CDR3, taken from reference TRBV7-9 and TRBJ1-5): DTGVSQNPRHKITKRGQNVTFRCDPISEHNRLYWYRQTLGQGPEFLTYFQNEAQLEKSRLLSDRFSAERPKGSFSTLEIQRTEQGDSAMYLCASSLRDSPGEPQHFGDGTRLSIL.

Partial CDR3 DNA: TGTGCCAGCAGCCAGGAACTAGCGGGGGGGCGCGAG. Translated: CASSQELAGGRE. The full CDR3 is CASSQELAGGREQYF. The chain employs TRBV5-5 and TRBJ2-7; TRBD2 agrees at 13 bases. The sequence runs out 3 residues before the end of the CDR3; the remainder is reconstructed from the germline J gene. Trimming at V came to 4 bases and at J to 6 bases, leaving 7 bases not matched to a gene. CDR1 and CDR2 from the germline V gene are SGHKS and YYEKEE (reference sequence). The CDR3 extends over 15 amino acids. Supplemented by reference TRBV5-5 and TRBJ2-7, the full variable domain reads DAGVTQSPTHLIKTRGQQVTLRCSPISGHKSVSWYQQVLGQGPQFIFQYYEKEERGRGNFPDRFSARQFPNYSSELNVNALLLGDSALYLCASSQELAGGREQYFGPGTRLTVT.

Details on this clone: The DNA ends 3 residues before the CDR3 does, and the rest of the CDR3 is filled in from the germline J gene. This chain joins TRBV2 and TRBJ2-7; tentatively, D is TRBD1 (6 bases). Germline V gene lookup returns CDR1 SNHLY and CDR2 FYNNEI. V was pared by 6 bases and J by 4 bases, with 10 bases between. The CDR3 length is 12 residues. CDR3 residues: CASREQGYEQYF. The sequenced CDR3 bases are TGTGCCAGCAGGGAACAGGGATACGAG.

Comment on this clone: The CDR3 end is not reached by the read, which stops 3 residues before it; the germline J gene fills it in. The V call is TRBV5-1, the J call TRBJ2-2; D is uncertain. Trimming removed 4 bases at V and 2 bases at J, with 18 bases between. This CDR3 contains 17 residues. In germline, CDR1 is SGHRS, CDR2 YFSETQ. CDR3 loop: CASSPGPSATNTGELFF. The CDR3 bases that were read are TGCGCCAGCAGCCCAGGCCCCTCGGCTACTAACACCGGGGAG.

About this clone: The read halts 3 residues ahead of the CDR3 end, with the missing end drawn from the germline J gene. The chain joins TRBV5-6 to TRBJ1-2; no clear D gene. This CDR3 is 12 amino acids long. CDR1 and CDR2 (germline): SGHDT, YYEEEE. V shed 4 bases and J shed 0 bases, with 4 bases lying between them. The CDR3 bases that were read are TGTGCCAGCAGCGTCTCTAACTATGGC. Translated: CASSVSNYG. The whole CDR3 sequence is CASSVSNYGYTF. Variable domain in full (rest from reference TRBV5-6 and TRBJ1-2): DAGVTQSPTHLIKTRGQQVTLRCSPKSGHDTVSWYQQALGQGPQFIFQYYEEEERQRGNFPDRFSGHQFPNYSSELNVNALLLGDSALYLCASSVSNYGYTFGSGTRLTVV.

Concerning this clone: The CDR3 end is not reached by the read, which stops 3 residues before it; the germline J gene fills it in. The chain couples TRBV7-2 to TRBJ2-3; 9 bases line up with TRBD1. The CDR3 runs to 15 residues. Germline V gives CDR1 SGHTA, CDR2 FQGNSA. The junction had 9 bases not matched to a gene; V was cut back by 3 bases and J by 8 bases. The part of the CDR3 DNA that was read is TGTGCCAGCAGCTTTTGGGACAGGGCTGGGGGTACG. It codes for CASSFWDRAGGT. The full CDR3 is CASSFWDRAGGTQYF.

On this clone itself: The CDR3 end is not reached by the read, which stops 3 residues before it; the germline J gene fills it in. Different DNA sequences within this sample yield the same CDR3. This rearrangement joins TRBV7-2 to TRBJ2-1; D uncertain. Trimming shortened V by 3 bases and J by 5 bases, and 8 bases separated the two germline ends. The germline V gene has CDR1 SGHTA and CDR2 FQGNSA. This CDR3 comprises 13 residues. CDR3 in amino acids: CASSLGPNNEQFF. The part of the CDR3 DNA that was read is TGTGCCAGCAGCTTGGGCCCGAACAATGAG.